This T cell receptor (beta chain) was identified in a study of siplizumab effects on memory and regulatory T cells. The CDR3 loop spans 18 amino acids. From germline, CDR1 is SEHNR and CDR2 FQNEAQ (reference sequence). Unmatched junction bases numbered 7, after V lost 1 base and J lost 3 bases. Generated by immunoSEQ multiplex PCR, the TCRdb table keeps only in-frame clones and is missing some. The sample contains 56,000 or so clones, just over 95% of which appear only once. The material sequenced was naive CD8+ T cells sorted from blood. This clonotype was sampled from a human donor in good health. This chain links TRBV7-9 with TRBJ2-1; 12 bases agree with TRBD2. CDR3 nucleotide sequence: TGTGCCAGCAGCTTAGAGACTAGCGGGAGTTACGACTACAATGAGCAGTTCTTC. Amino acids: CASSLETSGSYDYNEQFF.